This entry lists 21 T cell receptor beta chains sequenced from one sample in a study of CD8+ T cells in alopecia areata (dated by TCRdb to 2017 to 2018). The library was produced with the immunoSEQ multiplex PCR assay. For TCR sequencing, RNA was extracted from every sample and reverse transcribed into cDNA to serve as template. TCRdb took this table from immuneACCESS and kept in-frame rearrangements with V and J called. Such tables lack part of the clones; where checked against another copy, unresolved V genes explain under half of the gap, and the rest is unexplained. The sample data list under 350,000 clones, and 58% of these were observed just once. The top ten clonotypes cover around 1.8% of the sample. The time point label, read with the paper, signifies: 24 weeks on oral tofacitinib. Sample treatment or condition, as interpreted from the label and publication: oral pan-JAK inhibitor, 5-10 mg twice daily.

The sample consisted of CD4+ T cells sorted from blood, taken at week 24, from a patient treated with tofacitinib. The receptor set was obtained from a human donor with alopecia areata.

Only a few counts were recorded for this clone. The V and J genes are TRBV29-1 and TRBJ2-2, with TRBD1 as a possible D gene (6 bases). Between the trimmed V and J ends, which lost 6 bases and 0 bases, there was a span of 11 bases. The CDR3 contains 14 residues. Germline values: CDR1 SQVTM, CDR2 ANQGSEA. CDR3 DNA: TGCAGCGTCAGTAGGGGGACGAACACCGGGGAGCTGTTTTTT. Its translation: CSVSRGTNTGELFF.

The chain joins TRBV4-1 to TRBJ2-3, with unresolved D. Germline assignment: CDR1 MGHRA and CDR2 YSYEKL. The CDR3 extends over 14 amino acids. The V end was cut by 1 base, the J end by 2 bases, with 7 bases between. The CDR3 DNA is TGCGCCAGCAGCCAAGGCCCTCCCACAGATACGCAGTATTTT. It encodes CASSQGPPTDTQYF.

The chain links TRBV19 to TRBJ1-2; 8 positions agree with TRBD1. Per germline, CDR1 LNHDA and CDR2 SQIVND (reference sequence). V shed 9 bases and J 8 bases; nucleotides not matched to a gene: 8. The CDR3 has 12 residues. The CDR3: CASEAGGRGYTF. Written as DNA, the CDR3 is TGTGCCAGCGAAGCAGGGGGCCGGGGCTACACCTTC.

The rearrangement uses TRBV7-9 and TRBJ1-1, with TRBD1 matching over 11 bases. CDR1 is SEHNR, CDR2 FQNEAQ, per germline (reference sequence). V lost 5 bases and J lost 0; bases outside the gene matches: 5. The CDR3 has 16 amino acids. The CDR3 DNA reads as TGTGCCAGCAGCGAACGGACAGGGGGCATGAACACTGAAGCTTTCTTT. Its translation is CASSERTGGMNTEAFF.

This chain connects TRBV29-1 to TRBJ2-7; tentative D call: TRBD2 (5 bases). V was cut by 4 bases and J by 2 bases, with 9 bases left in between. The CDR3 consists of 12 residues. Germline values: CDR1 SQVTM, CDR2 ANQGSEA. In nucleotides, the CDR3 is TGCAGCGTTGTCGACGGGACCTACGAGCAGTACTTC. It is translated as CSVVDGTYEQYF.

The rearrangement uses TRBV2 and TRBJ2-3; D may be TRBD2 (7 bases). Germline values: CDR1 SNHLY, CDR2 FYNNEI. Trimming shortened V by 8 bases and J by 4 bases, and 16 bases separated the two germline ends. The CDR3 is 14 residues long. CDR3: CASGGAVAPDTQYF. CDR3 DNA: TGTGCCAGCGGGGGGGCCGTCGCCCCAGATACGCAGTATTTT.

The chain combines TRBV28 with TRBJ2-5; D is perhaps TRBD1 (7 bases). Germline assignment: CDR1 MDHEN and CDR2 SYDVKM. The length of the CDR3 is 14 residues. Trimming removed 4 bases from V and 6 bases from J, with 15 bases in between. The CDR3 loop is CASSSGGPRKTQYF. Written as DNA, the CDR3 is TGTGCCAGCAGTTCAGGGGGGCCTAGGAAGACCCAGTACTTC. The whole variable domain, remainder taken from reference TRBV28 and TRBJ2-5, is DVKVTQSSRYLVKRTGEKVFLECVQDMDHENMFWYRQDPGLGLRLIYFSYDVKMKEKGDIPEGYSVSREKKERFSLILESASTNQTSMYLCASSSGGPRKTQYFGPGTRLLVL.

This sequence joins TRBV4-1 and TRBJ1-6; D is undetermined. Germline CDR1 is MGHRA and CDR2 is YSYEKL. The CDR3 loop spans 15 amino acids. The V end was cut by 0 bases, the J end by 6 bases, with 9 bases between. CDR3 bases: TGCGCCAGCAGCCAAGAGAGGTATTCTAATTCACCCCTCCACTTT. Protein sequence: CASSQERYSNSPLHF.

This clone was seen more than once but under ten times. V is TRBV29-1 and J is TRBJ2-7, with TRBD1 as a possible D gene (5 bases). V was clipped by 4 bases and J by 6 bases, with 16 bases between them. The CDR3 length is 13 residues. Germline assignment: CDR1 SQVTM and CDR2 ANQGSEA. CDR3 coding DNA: TGCAGCGTTGTCGGGCAGGGCAAGGGCGAGCAGTACTTC. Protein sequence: CSVVGQGKGEQYF.

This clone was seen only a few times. CDR3 in DNA: TGTGCCAGTAGTACCACCGGGACGACCAATCAGCCCCAGCATTTT. Amino acids: CASSTTGTTNQPQHF. The V gene is TRBV19, the J gene TRBJ1-5; TRBD1 is a possible D gene (5 bases). The V and J ends lost 4 bases and 3 bases respectively, with 13 bases between them. The germline CDR1 and CDR2 sequences are LNHDA and SQIVND (reference sequence). The CDR3 totals 15 residues.

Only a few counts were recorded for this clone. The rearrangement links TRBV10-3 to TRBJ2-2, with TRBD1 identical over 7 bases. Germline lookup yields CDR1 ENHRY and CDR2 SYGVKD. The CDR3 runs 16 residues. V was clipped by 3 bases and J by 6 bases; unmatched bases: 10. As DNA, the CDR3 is TGTGCCATCAGTGACCCTCAGGGGGTCGGACCCGGGGAGCTGTTTTTT. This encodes CAISDPQGVGPGELFF.

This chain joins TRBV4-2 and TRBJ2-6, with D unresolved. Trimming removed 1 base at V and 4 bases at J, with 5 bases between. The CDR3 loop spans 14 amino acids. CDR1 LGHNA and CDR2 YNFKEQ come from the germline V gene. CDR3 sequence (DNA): TGTGCCAGCAGCCAAGCTGCAGGGGCCAACGTCCTGACTTTC. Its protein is CASSQAAGANVLTF.

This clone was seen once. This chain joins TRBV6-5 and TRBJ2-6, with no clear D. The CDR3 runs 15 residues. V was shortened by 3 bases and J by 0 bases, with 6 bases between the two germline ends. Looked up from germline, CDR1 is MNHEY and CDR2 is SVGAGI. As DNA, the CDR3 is TGTGCCAGCAGTTATCCCGTCTCTGGGGCCAACGTCCTGACTTTC. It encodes CASSYPVSGANVLTF.

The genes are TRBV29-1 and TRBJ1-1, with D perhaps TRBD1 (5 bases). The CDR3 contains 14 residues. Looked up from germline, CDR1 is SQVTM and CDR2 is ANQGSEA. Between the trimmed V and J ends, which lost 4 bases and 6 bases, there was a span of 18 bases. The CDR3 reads CSVVDRLTKSEAFF. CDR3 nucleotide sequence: TGCAGCGTTGTCGACAGACTTACGAAGTCTGAAGCTTTCTTT.

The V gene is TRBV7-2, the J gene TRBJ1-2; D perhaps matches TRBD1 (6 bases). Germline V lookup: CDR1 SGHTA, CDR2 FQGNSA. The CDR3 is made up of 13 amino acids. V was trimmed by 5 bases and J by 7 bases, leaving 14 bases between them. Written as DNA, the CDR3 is TGTGCCAGCAGCCCGGACAGTTTAGGTGGCTACACCTTC. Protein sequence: CASSPDSLGGYTF.

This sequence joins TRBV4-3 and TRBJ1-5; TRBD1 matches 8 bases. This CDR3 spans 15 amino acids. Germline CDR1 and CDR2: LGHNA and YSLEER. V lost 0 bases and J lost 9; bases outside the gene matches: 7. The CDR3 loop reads CASSQDVQGGWPQHF. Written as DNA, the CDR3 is TGCGCCAGCAGCCAAGACGTACAGGGGGGCTGGCCCCAGCATTTT.

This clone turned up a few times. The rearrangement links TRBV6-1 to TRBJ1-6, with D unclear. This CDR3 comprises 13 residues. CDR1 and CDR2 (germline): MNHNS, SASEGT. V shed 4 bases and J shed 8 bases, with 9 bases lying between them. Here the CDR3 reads CASSADFDSPLHF. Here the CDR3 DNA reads TGTGCCAGCAGTGCGGACTTTGATTCACCCCTCCACTTT.

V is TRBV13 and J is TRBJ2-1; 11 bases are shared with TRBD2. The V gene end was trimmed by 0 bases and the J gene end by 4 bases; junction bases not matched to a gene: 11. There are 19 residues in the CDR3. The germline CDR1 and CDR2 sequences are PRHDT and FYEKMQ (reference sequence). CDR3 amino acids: CASSLGAGTSGQPYNEQFF. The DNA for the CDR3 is TGTGCCAGCAGCTTAGGTGCCGGGACTAGCGGACAGCCATACAATGAGCAGTTCTTC.

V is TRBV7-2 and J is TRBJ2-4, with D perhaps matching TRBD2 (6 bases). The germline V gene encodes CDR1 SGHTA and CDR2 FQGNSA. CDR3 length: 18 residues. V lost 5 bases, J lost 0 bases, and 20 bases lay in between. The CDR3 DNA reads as TGTGCCAGCAGCACTAGGAATGGAGGGGCACTAGCCAAAAACATTCAGTACTTC. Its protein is CASSTRNGGALAKNIQYF.

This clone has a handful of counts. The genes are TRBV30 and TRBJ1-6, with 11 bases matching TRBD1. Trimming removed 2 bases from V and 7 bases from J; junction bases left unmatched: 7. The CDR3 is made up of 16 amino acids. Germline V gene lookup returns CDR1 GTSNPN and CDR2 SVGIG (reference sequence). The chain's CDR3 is CAWSLGQGAENSPLHF. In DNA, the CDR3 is TGTGCCTGGAGTTTAGGACAGGGGGCAGAGAATTCACCCCTCCACTTT.

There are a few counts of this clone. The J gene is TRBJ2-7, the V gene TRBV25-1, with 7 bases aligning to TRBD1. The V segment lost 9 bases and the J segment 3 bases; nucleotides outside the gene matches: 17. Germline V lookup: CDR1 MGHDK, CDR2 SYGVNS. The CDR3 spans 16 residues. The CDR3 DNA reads TGTGCCAGACACCACCCATCCGGGACAGTCAGCTACGAGCAGTACTTC. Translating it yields CARHHPSGTVSYEQYF.